This TCR beta chain was captured in a study of T cell responses to AZD1222 COVID-19 vaccine. Study-wide results and limits: It was only a handful of AZD1222 recipients who were seropositive at baseline. Increased Spike-specific TCR breadth and depth were observed after two AZD1222 doses. Spike was spanned by vaccine-associated CD4 TCRs, which were dominant at 160-218 and 743-854.

About this clone: Its antigen is still unknown.

CDR3 length equals 16 residues. Deletions cut 4 bases from V and 3 bases from J, with 17 bases between. Germline V CDR1 and CDR2: SGHDT, YYEEEE. Repertoires were generated with immunoSEQ multiplex PCR, while TCRdb's copy carries only in-frame clones and drops some. The table has 120,000 or so clones, approximately 90% seen once; the top ten hold roughly 7.8%. The starting material was peripheral blood, obtained on day 0 of AZD1222 vaccination. This chain uses TRBV5-6 with TRBJ1-5, with a tentative D call TRBD1 (5 bases). This receptor was identified in an adult in good health. This CDR3 is CASSGRIRQFNQPQHF. CDR3 nucleotides: TGTGCCAGCAGCGGCCGAATACGACAGTTCAATCAGCCCCAGCATTTT.